These 25 T cell receptor beta chains came from one sample sequenced in a study of blood T cell repertoires in COVID-19. Some clones are missing from TCRdb's copy, which holds only in-frame ones; the method was immunoSEQ multiplex PCR. In the table there are about 160,000 clones, around 81% of which are singletons. The sample was peripheral blood. Receptor source: a man between 65 and 85 years old who had recovered from COVID-19.

This clone came up once. V usage is TRBV18 and J usage is TRBJ2-1; 14 bases fit TRBD2. CDR3 length: 15 residues. The germline V gene encodes CDR1 KGHSH and CDR2 LQKENI. J was trimmed by 8 bases and V by 4 bases; bases with no gene match: 4. CDR3 residues: CASSQGTSGSYEQFF. Written as DNA, the CDR3 is TGTGCCAGCTCACAGGGGACTAGCGGGAGCTATGAGCAGTTCTTC. Combining the CDR3 with reference TRBV18 and TRBJ2-1 gives the whole variable domain NAGVMQNPRHLVRRRGQEARLRCSPMKGHSHVYWYRQLPEEGLKFMVYLQKENIIDESGMPKERFSAEFPKEGPSILRIQQVVRGDSAAYFCASSQGTSGSYEQFFGPGTRLTVL.

This clone was seen only a few times. The V gene is TRBV27, the J gene TRBJ2-1; 10 nucleotides align to TRBD2. The CDR3 length is 14 residues. V lost 7 bases and J lost 6; bases outside the gene matches: 6. Germline assignment: CDR1 MNHEY and CDR2 SMNVEV (reference sequence). The CDR3 region is CASTKREGLNEQFF. Here the CDR3 DNA reads TGTGCCAGCACAAAGCGGGAGGGCCTCAATGAGCAGTTCTTC.

The V gene is TRBV7-2, the J gene TRBJ2-5; no firm D call. V gave up 2 bases and J gave up 5 bases, with 9 bases separating them. The CDR3 totals 13 residues. The germline CDR1 and CDR2 sequences are SGHTA and FQGNSA. This chain's CDR3 is CASSLLRSETQYF. CDR3 nucleotides: TGTGCCAGCAGCTTACTGCGCTCTGAGACCCAGTACTTC. Combining the CDR3 with reference TRBV7-2 and TRBJ2-5 gives the whole variable domain GAGVSQSPSNKVTEKGKDVELRCDPISGHTALYWYRQSLGQGLEFLIYFQGNSAPDKSGLPSDRFSAERTGGSVSTLTIQRTQQEDSAVYLCASSLLRSETQYFGPGTRLLVL.

The rearrangement uses TRBV5-1 and TRBJ1-1; 7 positions match TRBD1. CDR3 size: 15 residues. V was clipped by 3 bases and J by 0 bases; unmatched bases: 5. Germline assignment: CDR1 SGHRS and CDR2 YFSETQ. This CDR3 is CASSSWTGLNTEAFF. The CDR3 DNA is TGCGCCAGCAGCTCTTGGACAGGACTGAACACTGAAGCTTTCTTT.

The chain links TRBV20-1 to TRBJ1-5; D perhaps matches TRBD1 (6 bases). Germline CDR1 DFQATT, CDR2 SNEGSKA (reference sequence). Trimming cost V 3 bases and J 7 bases, with 25 bases left between them. CDR3 length: 17 residues. CDR3 protein: CSASSYLRQGFEQPQHF. The CDR3 DNA sequence: TGCAGTGCTAGTTCTTATTTGCGGCAGGGGTTTGAACAGCCCCAGCATTTT.

This chain uses TRBV7-2 with TRBJ2-3; 8 bases are a match to TRBD1. V shed 5 bases, J shed 6 bases, and the junction held 7 bases outside the gene matches. CDR1 SGHTA and CDR2 FQGNSA come from the germline V gene. This CDR3 region has 14 residues. Here the CDR3 reads CASSLQGGRDTQYF. The CDR3 nucleotides read TGTGCCAGCAGCCTACAGGGGGGTAGGGATACGCAGTATTTT.

This CDR3 is CATNRAGGVYNEQFF. DNA of the CDR3: TGTGCCACCAACCGAGCGGGAGGGGTGTACAATGAGCAGTTCTTC. The chain recombines TRBV24-1 with TRBJ2-1; 10 bases fit TRBD2. The CDR3 spans 15 residues. J lost 4 bases, V lost 8 bases, and 7 bases had no gene match. Germline V gene sequence: CDR1 KGHDR, CDR2 SFDVKD.

This clone was counted a few times. The chain links TRBV5-1 to TRBJ2-2; D possibly corresponds to TRBD1 (6 bases). This CDR3 has 14 residues. The V gene's germline CDR1 is SGHRS and CDR2 YFSETQ. Trimming took 1 base from V and 4 from J, leaving 8 bases between them. CDR3: CASSLIRGTGELFF. CDR3 bases: TGCGCCAGCAGCTTGATCAGGGGCACCGGGGAGCTGTTTTTT. Full variable domain (rest looked up from reference TRBV5-1 and TRBJ2-2): KAGVTQTPRYLIKTRGQQVTLSCSPISGHRSVSWYQQTPGQGLQFLFEYFSETQRNKGNFPGRFSGRQFSNSRSEMNVSTLELGDSALYLCASSLIRGTGELFFGEGSRLTVL.

J is TRBJ1-1 and V is TRBV6-6, with D unresolved. CDR3 length: 10 amino acids. Trimming cost V 6 bases and J 7 bases, with 6 bases left between them. Germline V gene sequence: CDR1 MNHNY, CDR2 SVGAGI (reference sequence). The CDR3 sequence: CASRRSEAFF. The CDR3 nucleotides read TGTGCCAGCAGGCGGAGTGAAGCTTTCTTT.

The rearrangement links TRBV30 to TRBJ1-5, with TRBD1 matching over 7 bases. With 3 bases clipped from V and 2 bases from J, the junction kept 4 bases outside the gene matches. CDR3 length: 14 residues. Germline CDR1 reads GTSNPN; CDR2 reads SVGIG (reference sequence). Written as DNA, the CDR3 is TGTGCCTGGAGCCATGGACAGGGCAATCAGCCCCAGCATTTT. Residues: CAWSHGQGNQPQHF.

This sequence joins TRBV28 and TRBJ1-5; 7 bases align to TRBD1. Germline V gene sequence: CDR1 MDHEN, CDR2 SYDVKM. J lost 7 bases, V lost 4 bases, and 10 bases had no gene match. This CDR3 has 15 amino acids. CDR3: CASSSQGGYRQPQHF. The CDR3 DNA is TGTGCCAGCAGTTCCCAGGGGGGCTATAGGCAGCCCCAGCATTTT.

The chain recombines TRBV10-1 with TRBJ2-3; 7 nucleotides align to TRBD2. CDR3 size: 15 residues. Germline values: CDR1 WNHNN, CDR2 SYGVQD (reference sequence). V lost 3 bases and J lost 2; bases outside the gene matches: 5. Here the CDR3 reads CASSDGGLVTDTQYF. The CDR3 coding sequence is TGCGCCAGCAGTGACGGCGGACTAGTCACAGATACGCAGTATTTT.

The genes are TRBV7-9 and TRBJ1-2; unclear D gene. V lost 1 base, J lost 2 bases, and 5 bases lay in between. The germline V gene has CDR1 SEHNR and CDR2 FQNEAQ (reference sequence). This CDR3 has 13 residues. Here the CDR3 DNA reads TGTGCCAGCAGCTTAGGGCACAACTATGGCTACACCTTC. Its translation is CASSLGHNYGYTF.

This chain links TRBV3-1 (or the pseudogene TRBV3-2) with TRBJ2-7; TRBD1 agrees at 8 bases. Germline V gene lookup returns CDR1 LGHDT and CDR2 YNNKEL (reference sequence). The CDR3 covers 13 residues. J lost 6 bases, V lost 4 bases, and 5 bases had no gene match. The CDR3 DNA sequence: TGTGCCAGCAGCCGCGCCCAGGGGGCCGAGCAGTACTTC. Translated: CASSRAQGAEQYF.

The chain has TRBV5-6 and TRBJ2-1; 7 bases are a match to TRBD1. CDR1 is SGHDT, CDR2 YYEEEE, per germline. J lost 9 bases, V lost 0 bases, and 9 bases had no gene match. This CDR3 is built from 15 residues. DNA of the CDR3: TGTGCCAGCAGCTTGGCCCCAGGGGGAGTAGGTGAGCAGTTCTTC. It encodes CASSLAPGGVGEQFF.

This chain joins TRBV7-9 and TRBJ2-4; D remains ambiguous. The CDR3 length is 14 residues. V lost 5 bases to trimming and J lost 0 bases, with 8 bases between them. The germline CDR1 and CDR2 sequences are SEHNR and FQNEAQ (reference sequence). The CDR3 DNA reads TGTGCCAGCAGCCCCCAAATAGCCAAAAACATTCAGTACTTC. Protein: CASSPQIAKNIQYF.

This chain joins TRBV6-5 and TRBJ1-2; D might be TRBD1 (6 bases). CDR1 is MNHEY and CDR2 is SVGAGI in the germline V gene. Trimming took off 7 bases at V and 5 bases at J, with 11 bases between the two ends. The CDR3 covers 12 residues. CDR3 DNA: TGTGCCAGCACCCGGACAGCGTATGGCTACACCTTC. It is translated as CASTRTAYGYTF.

V usage is TRBV10-2 and J usage is TRBJ2-1; 16 bases map to TRBD2. Germline V gives CDR1 WSHSY, CDR2 SAAADI. The V and J ends lost 4 bases and 9 bases, in that order; junction bases with no gene match: 9. This CDR3 has 17 amino acids. The CDR3 bases are TGCGCCAGCAGTGGGCCGGGACTAGCGGGAGGGGGCGGTGAGCAGTTCTTC. This gives the protein CASSGPGLAGGGGEQFF.

The gene calls are TRBV7-2 and TRBJ1-5; D unresolved. V lost 5 bases, J lost 7 bases, and 21 bases lay in between. The CDR3 covers 16 residues. Germline loops: CDR1 SGHTA, CDR2 FQGNSA. CDR3 DNA sequence: TGTGCCAGCAGCCCCTTTGGTGAGGGAGGGCAACAGCCCCAGCATTTT. This encodes CASSPFGEGGQQPQHF.

The chain joins TRBV18 to TRBJ2-1; 7 bases agree with TRBD1. The CDR3 loop spans 15 amino acids. J was trimmed by 5 bases and V by 6 bases; bases with no gene match: 10. Germline V gene lookup returns CDR1 KGHSH and CDR2 LQKENI. In DNA, the CDR3 is TGTGCCAGCTCCGTCCGGGACAGCGGTCACAATGAGCAGTTCTTC. It specifies CASSVRDSGHNEQFF. Drawing the rest from reference TRBV18 and TRBJ2-1, the complete variable domain is NAGVMQNPRHLVRRRGQEARLRCSPMKGHSHVYWYRQLPEEGLKFMVYLQKENIIDESGMPKERFSAEFPKEGPSILRIQQVVRGDSAAYFCASSVRDSGHNEQFFGPGTRLTVL.

The rearrangement uses TRBV10-2 and TRBJ1-1; D is undetermined. Germline V CDR1 and CDR2: WSHSY, SAAADI. The CDR3 covers 13 residues. V was clipped by 1 base and J by 5 bases, with 8 bases between them. The CDR3 reads CASSEFGGTEAFF. CDR3 DNA: TGCGCCAGCAGTGAGTTCGGAGGTACTGAAGCTTTCTTT.

This clone has just one count. The sample holds other DNA sequences that translate to the same CDR3. V is TRBV5-1 and J is TRBJ2-1, with 7 nucleotides matching TRBD2. CDR3 length: 13 residues. The ends lost 4 bases at V and 5 bases at J; junction bases unmatched: 3. Germline-derived CDR1 and CDR2 are SGHRS and YFSETQ. Written as DNA, the CDR3 is TGCGCCAGCAGCCTAGGGACTAACAATGAGCAGTTCTTC. Translated: CASSLGTNNEQFF. Full variable domain (outside the CDR3, taken from reference TRBV5-1 and TRBJ2-1): KAGVTQTPRYLIKTRGQQVTLSCSPISGHRSVSWYQQTPGQGLQFLFEYFSETQRNKGNFPGRFSGRQFSNSRSEMNVSTLELGDSALYLCASSLGTNNEQFFGPGTRLTVL.

The chain couples TRBV6-6 to TRBJ2-2; D is possibly TRBD2 (5 bases). The CDR3 contains 16 residues. In germline, CDR1 is MNHNY, CDR2 SVGAGI (reference sequence). V lost 0 bases and J 6 bases, leaving 14 bases between the germline ends. CDR3 sequence reads: CASSYSRQERPGELFF. The CDR3 DNA follows: TGTGCCAGCAGTTACTCTCGGCAGGAGCGGCCCGGGGAGCTGTTTTTT.

This chain links TRBV4-1 with TRBJ2-2; 10 positions match TRBD2. V lost 6 bases to trimming and J lost 5 bases; unmatched junction nucleotides: 12. The CDR3 runs to 17 residues. In germline, CDR1 is MGHRA, CDR2 YSYEKL. The CDR3 DNA reads as TGCGCCAGCAGGCGTCTTCTAGCGGGAGTCCATACCGGGGAGCTGTTTTTT. It translates to CASRRLLAGVHTGELFF.

The chain has TRBV19 and TRBJ1-2; a weak D match, TRBD1 (5 bases). The V end lost 5 bases, the J end lost 7 bases, and 11 bases lay between the germline ends. The CDR3 covers 12 residues. Germline-derived CDR1 and CDR2 are LNHDA and SQIVND (reference sequence). The CDR3 is CASSDRQTGYTF. The CDR3 DNA reads as TGTGCCAGTAGTGACAGACAGACTGGCTACACCTTC.